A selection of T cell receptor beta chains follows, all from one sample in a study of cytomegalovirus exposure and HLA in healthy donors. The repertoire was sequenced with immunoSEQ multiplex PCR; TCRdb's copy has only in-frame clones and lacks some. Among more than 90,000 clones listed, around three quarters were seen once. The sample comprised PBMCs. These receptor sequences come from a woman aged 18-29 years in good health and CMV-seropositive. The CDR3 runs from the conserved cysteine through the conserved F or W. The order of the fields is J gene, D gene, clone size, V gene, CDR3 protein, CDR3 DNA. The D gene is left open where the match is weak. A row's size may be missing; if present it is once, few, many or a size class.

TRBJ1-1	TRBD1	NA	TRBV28	CASSLKDRGRQAFF	TGTGCCAGCAGTTTGAAGGACAGGGGCCGGCAAGCTTTCTTT
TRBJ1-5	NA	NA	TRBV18	CASSPLRAGDQPQHF	TGTGCCAGCTCACCACTGAGGGCGGGTGATCAGCCCCAGCATTTT
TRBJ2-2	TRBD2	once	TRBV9	CASSVGGTTYTGELFF	TGTGCCAGCAGCGTAGGAGGGACTACCTACACCGGGGAGCTGTTTTTT
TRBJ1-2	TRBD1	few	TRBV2	CASSANRGNYGYTF	TGTGCCAGCAGTGCGAACAGGGGGAACTATGGCTACACCTTC
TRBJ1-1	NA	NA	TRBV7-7	CASSSSRDAEAFF	TGTGCTAGCAGCTCTTCGCGGGACGCCGAAGCTTTCTTT
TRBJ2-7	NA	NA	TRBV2	CASSSTGRAAGEQYF	TGTGCCAGCAGTTCAACAGGGAGGGCGGCGGGGGAGCAGTACTTC
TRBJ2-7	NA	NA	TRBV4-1	CASSLTGYEQYF	TGCGCCAGCAGTCTAACAGGGTACGAGCAGTACTTC
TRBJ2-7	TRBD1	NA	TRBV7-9	CASDRDDSYEQYF	TGTGCCAGCGACAGGGATGATTCCTACGAGCAGTACTTC
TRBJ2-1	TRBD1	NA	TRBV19	CASSIGGLGTGDYNEQFF	TGTGCCAGTAGTATAGGGGGACTGGGGACAGGGGATTACAATGAGCAGTTCTTC
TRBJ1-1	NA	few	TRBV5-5	CASSRDRRSLREAFF	TGTGCCAGCAGTCGAGACAGGCGATCTTTGAGGGAAGCTTTCTTT
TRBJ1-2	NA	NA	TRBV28	CASSLEQGGYGYTF	TGTGCCAGCAGTTTAGAGCAGGGAGGCTATGGCTACACCTTC
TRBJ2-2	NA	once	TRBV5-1	CASSFESGNGELFF	TGCGCCAGCAGCTTCGAGTCCGGGAACGGGGAGCTGTTTTTT
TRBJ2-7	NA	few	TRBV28	CASSLDRAYEQYF	TGTGCCAGCAGTTTAGACAGAGCCTACGAGCAGTACTTC
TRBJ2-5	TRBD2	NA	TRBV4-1	CASSLGLAEETQYF	TGCGCCAGCAGCCTAGGACTAGCGGAAGAGACCCAGTACTTC
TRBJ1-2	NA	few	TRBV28	CATPNRPGLYGYTF	TGTGCCACCCCGAACCGTCCAGGCCTCTATGGCTACACCTTC
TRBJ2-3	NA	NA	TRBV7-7	CASSLTSGEDTQYF	TGTGCTAGCAGCTTAACTTCAGGGGAAGATACGCAGTATTTT
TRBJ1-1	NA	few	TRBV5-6	CASSLGDRFTEAFF	TGTGCCAGCAGCTTGGGTGACAGATTCACTGAAGCTTTCTTT
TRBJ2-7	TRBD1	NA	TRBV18	CASQTGTDTSYEQYF	TGTGCCAGCCAGACCGGGACAGACACCTCCTACGAGCAGTACTTC
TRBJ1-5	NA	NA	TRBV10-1	CASRAVSQPQHF	TGCGCCAGCAGAGCGGTTTCTCAGCCCCAGCATTTT
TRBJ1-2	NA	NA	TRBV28	CASSRGGLGYTF	TGTGCCAGCAGTCGTGGGGGGTTGGGCTACACCTTC
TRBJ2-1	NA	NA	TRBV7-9	CASSFQRYNEQFF	TGTGCCAGCAGCTTTCAGCGCTACAATGAGCAGTTCTTC
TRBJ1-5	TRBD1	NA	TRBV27	CASSSGTGVRQPQHF	TGTGCCAGCAGTTCAGGGACAGGGGTACGTCAGCCCCAGCATTTT
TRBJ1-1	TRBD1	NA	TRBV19	CASRLGTGGMGTEAFF	TGTGCCAGTAGGTTAGGGACAGGGGGTATGGGAACTGAAGCTTTCTTT
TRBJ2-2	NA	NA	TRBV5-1	CASSATGNTGELFF	TGCGCCAGCAGCGCGACGGGGAACACCGGGGAGCTGTTTTTT
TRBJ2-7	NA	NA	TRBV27	CASSPQSGGYYEQYF	TGTGCCAGCAGTCCGCAGTCGGGGGGCTACTACGAGCAGTACTTC
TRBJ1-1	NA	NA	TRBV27	CASQTGLNTEAFF	TGTGCCAGCCAAACAGGGCTGAACACTGAAGCTTTCTTT
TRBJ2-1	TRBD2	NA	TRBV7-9	CASSQGLAGRGYNEQFF	TGTGCCAGCAGCCAGGGACTAGCGGGACGGGGGTACAATGAGCAGTTCTTC
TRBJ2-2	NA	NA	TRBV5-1	CASSWSQQERGELFF	TGCGCCAGCAGCTGGTCTCAACAGGAGAGGGGGGAGCTGTTTTTT
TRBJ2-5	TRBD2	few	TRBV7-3	CASSRGTSSQETQYF	TGTGCCAGCAGCCGCGGGACTAGCAGTCAAGAGACCCAGTACTTC
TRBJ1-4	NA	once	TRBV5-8	CASSLAATAAEGLFF	TGTGCCAGCAGCTTGGCCGCGACCGCGGCTGAAGGACTGTTTTTT
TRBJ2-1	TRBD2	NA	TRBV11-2	CVSRSVTSGGPYNEQFF	TGTGTCAGCAGGTCCGTTACTAGCGGGGGACCCTACAATGAGCAGTTCTTC
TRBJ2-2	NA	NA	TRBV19	CASLKRDTGELFF	TGTGCCAGCCTGAAGCGGGACACCGGGGAGCTGTTTTTT
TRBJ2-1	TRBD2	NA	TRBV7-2	CASSSLAGGAYNEQFF	TGTGCCAGCAGCTCGCTAGCGGGAGGGGCCTACAATGAGCAGTTCTTC
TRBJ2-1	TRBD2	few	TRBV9	CASSASGTNYNEQFF	TGTGCCAGCAGCGCCTCCGGGACTAATTACAATGAGCAGTTCTTC
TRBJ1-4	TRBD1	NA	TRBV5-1	CASSLDPRTGDSREKLFF	TGCGCCAGCAGCTTGGACCCAAGGACAGGCGATTCTAGGGAAAAACTGTTTTTT
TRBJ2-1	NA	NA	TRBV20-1	CSARSLGGQFF	TGCAGTGCTAGATCTCTAGGAGGGCAGTTCTTC
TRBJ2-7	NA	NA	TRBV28	CASSLSQGPEQYF	TGTGCCAGCAGTTTATCCCAGGGCCCCGAGCAGTACTTC
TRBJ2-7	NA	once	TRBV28	CASTSYRHEQYF	TGTGCCAGCACCTCCTACAGGCACGAGCAGTACTTC
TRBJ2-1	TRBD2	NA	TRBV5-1	CASSLGASGRTNEQFF	TGCGCCAGCAGCTTGGGGGCTAGCGGGAGAACCAATGAGCAGTTCTTC
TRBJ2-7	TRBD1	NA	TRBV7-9	CASSSGQGRGYEQYF	TGTGCCAGCAGCAGCGGACAGGGGAGGGGTTACGAGCAGTACTTC
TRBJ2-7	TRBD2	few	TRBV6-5	CATSGRGAYEQYF	TGTGCCACCTCGGGGCGGGGGGCCTACGAGCAGTACTTC
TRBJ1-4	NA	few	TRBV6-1	CASRAGPSEVFF	TGTGCCAGCAGGGCTGGCCCTTCGGAGGTGTTTTTT
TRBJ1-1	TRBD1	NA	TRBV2	CASKQGVNTEAFF	TGTGCCAGCAAGCAGGGGGTGAACACTGAAGCTTTCTTT
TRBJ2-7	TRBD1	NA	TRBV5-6	CASSLTIGTGLYEQYF	TGTGCCAGCAGCTTGACTATAGGGACAGGACTATACGAGCAGTACTTC
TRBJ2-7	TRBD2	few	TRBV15	CATSPRGGGKSYEQYF	TGTGCCACCAGCCCCCGAGGCGGGGGGAAAAGCTACGAGCAGTACTTC
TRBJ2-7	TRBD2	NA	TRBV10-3	CAISESTSGYEQYF	TGTGCCATCAGTGAGTCAACTAGCGGCTACGAGCAGTACTTC
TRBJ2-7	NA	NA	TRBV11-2	CASSALEGRGTYEQYF	TGTGCCAGCAGCGCCTTGGAGGGCCGGGGTACCTACGAGCAGTACTTC
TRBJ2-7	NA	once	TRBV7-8	CASSAHSSYEQYF	TGTGCCAGCAGCGCCCATAGCTCCTACGAGCAGTACTTC
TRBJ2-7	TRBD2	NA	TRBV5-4	CASSLGLAGLYEQYF	TGTGCCAGCAGCTTGGGCCTAGCGGGACTATACGAGCAGTACTTC
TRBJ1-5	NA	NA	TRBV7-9	CASSFSSGQVNF	TGTGCCAGCAGCTTTTCCTCGGGACAAGTAAATTTT
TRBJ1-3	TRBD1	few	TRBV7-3	CASSPDRDSGNTIYF	TGTGCCAGCAGCCCAGACAGGGACTCTGGAAACACCATATATTTT
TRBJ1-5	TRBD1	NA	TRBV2	CASSGTGAGQPQHF	TGTGCCAGCAGTGGTACAGGGGCAGGTCAGCCCCAGCATTTT
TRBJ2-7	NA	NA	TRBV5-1	CASSLDPTSYEQYF	TGCGCCAGCAGCTTGGATCCTACCTCCTACGAGCAGTACTTC
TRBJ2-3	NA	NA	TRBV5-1	CASSLVPRLERSTDTQYF	TGCGCCAGCAGCTTGGTACCGAGACTAGAAAGAAGCACAGATACGCAGTATTTT
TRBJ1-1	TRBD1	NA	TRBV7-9	CASSREDREAFF	TGTGCCAGCAGTAGAGAGGACAGGGAAGCTTTCTTT
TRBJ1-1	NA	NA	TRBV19	CASSVSRVTEAFF	TGTGCCAGTAGTGTCAGCAGGGTTACTGAAGCTTTCTTT
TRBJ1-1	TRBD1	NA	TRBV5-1	CASSQQGSEQAFF	TGCGCCAGCAGCCAACAGGGGTCGGAACAAGCTTTCTTT
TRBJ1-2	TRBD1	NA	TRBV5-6	CASSLTGSNYGYTF	TGTGCCAGCAGTCTGACAGGGTCCAACTATGGCTACACCTTC
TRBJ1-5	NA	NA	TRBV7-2	CASSPTGSQPQHF	TGTGCCAGCAGCCCAACTGGGAGTCAGCCCCAGCATTTT